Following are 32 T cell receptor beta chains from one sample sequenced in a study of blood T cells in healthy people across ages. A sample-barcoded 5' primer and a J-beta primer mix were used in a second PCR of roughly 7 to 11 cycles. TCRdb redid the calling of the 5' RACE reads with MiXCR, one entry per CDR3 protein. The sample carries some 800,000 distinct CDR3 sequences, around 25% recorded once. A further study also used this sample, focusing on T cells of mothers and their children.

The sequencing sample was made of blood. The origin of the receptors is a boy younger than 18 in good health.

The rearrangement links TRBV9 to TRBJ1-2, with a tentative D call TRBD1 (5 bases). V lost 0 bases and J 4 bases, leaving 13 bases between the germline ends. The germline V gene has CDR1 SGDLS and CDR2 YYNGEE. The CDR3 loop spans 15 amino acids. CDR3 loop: CASSVAMGGLYGYTF. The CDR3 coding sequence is TGTGCCAGCAGCGTAGCTATGGGGGGTCTCTATGGCTACACCTTC.

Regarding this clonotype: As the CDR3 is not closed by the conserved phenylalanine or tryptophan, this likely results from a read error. The CDR3 region is CAWTKTRSGGGYTL. CDR3 sequence (DNA): TGTGCCTGGACGAAGACCCGGTCCGGCGGTGGCTACACCCTC. The chain couples TRBV30 to TRBJ1-2; D remains ambiguous. V was cut by 4 bases and J by 7 bases, with 19 bases left in between. The germline gives CDR1 GTSNPN, CDR2 SVGIG (reference sequence). The CDR3 is made up of 14 amino acids.

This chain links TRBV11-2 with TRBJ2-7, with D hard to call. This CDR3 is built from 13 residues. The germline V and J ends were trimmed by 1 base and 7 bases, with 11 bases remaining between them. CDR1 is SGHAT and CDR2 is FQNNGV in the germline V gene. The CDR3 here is CASSLAPEWEQYF. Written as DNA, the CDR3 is TGTGCCAGCAGCTTAGCGCCGGAGTGGGAGCAGTACTTC.

CDR3 nucleotide sequence: TGTGCCAGCAGGCTGGGGTTCGCAGATACGCAGTATTTT. It translates to CASRLGFADTQYF. The chain has TRBV6-5 and TRBJ2-3; D is undetermined. The CDR3 totals 13 residues. Trimming shortened V by 6 bases and J by 4 bases, and 11 bases separated the two germline ends. CDR1 is MNHEY, CDR2 SVGAGI, per germline.

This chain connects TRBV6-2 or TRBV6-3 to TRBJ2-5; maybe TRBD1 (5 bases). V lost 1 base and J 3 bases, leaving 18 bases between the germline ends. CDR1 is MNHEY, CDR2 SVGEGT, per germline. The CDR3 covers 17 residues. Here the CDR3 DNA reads TGTGCCAGCAGTTACTGGAACTTCGTTGGGGCAGAAGAGACCCAGTACTTC. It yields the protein CASSYWNFVGAEETQYF.

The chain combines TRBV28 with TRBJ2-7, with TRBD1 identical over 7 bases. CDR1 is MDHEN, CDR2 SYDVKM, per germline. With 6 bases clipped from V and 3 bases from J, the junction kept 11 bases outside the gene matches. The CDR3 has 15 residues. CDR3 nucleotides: TGTGCCAGCAGGAGCCGACAGGGTTTCAACTACGAGCAGTACTTC. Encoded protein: CASRSRQGFNYEQYF.

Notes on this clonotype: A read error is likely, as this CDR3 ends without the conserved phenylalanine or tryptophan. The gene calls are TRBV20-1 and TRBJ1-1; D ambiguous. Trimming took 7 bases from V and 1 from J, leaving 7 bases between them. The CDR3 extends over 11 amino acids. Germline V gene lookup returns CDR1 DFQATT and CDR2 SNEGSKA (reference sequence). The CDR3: CSGEENTEAFS. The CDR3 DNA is TGCAGTGGTGAAGAGAACACTGAAGCTTTCTCT.

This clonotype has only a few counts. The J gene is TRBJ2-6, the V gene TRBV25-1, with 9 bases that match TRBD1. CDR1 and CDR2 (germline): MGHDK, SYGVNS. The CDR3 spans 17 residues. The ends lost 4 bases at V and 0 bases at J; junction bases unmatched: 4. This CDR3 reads CASSGDREISGANVLTF. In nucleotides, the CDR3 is TGTGCCAGCAGTGGGGACAGGGAAATCTCTGGGGCCAACGTCCTGACTTTC.

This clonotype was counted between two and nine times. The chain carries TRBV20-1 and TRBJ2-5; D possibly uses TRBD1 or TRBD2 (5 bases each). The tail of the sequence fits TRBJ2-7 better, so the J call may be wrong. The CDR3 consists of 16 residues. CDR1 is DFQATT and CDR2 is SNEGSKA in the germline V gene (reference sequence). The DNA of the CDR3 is TGCAGTGCTAGAGATCTCCAGGGAGTAATTCGCTACGAGCAGTACTTC. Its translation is CSARDLQGVIRYEQYF.

This CDR3 is CASSSQIAGELFF. The CDR3, as DNA: TGTGCCAGCAGCTCTCAGATAGCCGGGGAGCTGTTTTTT. The rearrangement joins TRBV7-2 to TRBJ2-2; D gene ambiguous. Germline CDR1 is SGHTA and CDR2 is FQGNSA. The CDR3 consists of 13 residues. V was shortened by 4 bases and J by 6 bases, with 9 bases between the two germline ends. Using reference TRBV7-2 and TRBJ2-2 for the parts outside the CDR3, the full variable domain is GAGVSQSPSNKVTEKGKDVELRCDPISGHTALYWYRQSLGQGLEFLIYFQGNSAPDKSGLPSDRFSAERTGGSVSTLTIQRTQQEDSAVYLCASSSQIAGELFFGEGSRLTVL.

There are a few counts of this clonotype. CDR3 sequence reads: CASSLAGGAGYTF. CDR3 coding DNA: TGTGCCAGCAGCTTGGCAGGGGGCGCAGGCTACACCTTC. The V gene is TRBV7-9, the J gene TRBJ1-2; TRBD1 aligns across 8 bases. The CDR3 is 13 residues long. With 3 bases clipped from V and 8 bases from J, the junction kept 5 bases outside the gene matches. CDR1 SEHNR and CDR2 FQNEAQ come from the germline V gene (reference sequence).

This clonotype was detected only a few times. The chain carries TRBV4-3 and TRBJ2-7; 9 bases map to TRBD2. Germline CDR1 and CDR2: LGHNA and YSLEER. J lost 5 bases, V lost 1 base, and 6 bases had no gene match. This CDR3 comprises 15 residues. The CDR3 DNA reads TGCGCCAGCAGCCAAGGGTATCTAGCGGGGAACGAGCAGTACTTC. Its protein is CASSQGYLAGNEQYF.

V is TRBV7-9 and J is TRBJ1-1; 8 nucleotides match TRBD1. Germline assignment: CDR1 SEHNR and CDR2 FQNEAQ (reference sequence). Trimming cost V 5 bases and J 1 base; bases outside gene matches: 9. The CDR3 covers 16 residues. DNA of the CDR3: TGTGCCAGCAGCCCGACTTTGCAGGGGGCGAACACTGAAGCTTTCTTT. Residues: CASSPTLQGANTEAFF.

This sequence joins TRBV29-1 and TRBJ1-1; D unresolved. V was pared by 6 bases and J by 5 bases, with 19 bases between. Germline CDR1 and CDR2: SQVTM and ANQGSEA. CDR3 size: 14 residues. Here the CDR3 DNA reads TGCAGCGTCAACGGAGGCCCTATATCTACTGAAGCTTTCTTT. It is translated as CSVNGGPISTEAFF.

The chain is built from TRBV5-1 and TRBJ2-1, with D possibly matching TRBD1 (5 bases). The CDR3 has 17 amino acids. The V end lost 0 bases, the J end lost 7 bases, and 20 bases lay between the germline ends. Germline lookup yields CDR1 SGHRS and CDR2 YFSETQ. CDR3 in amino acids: CASSLGGEGEMRNEQFF. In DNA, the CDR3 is TGCGCCAGCAGCTTGGGTGGGGAAGGGGAAATGAGGAATGAGCAGTTCTTC.

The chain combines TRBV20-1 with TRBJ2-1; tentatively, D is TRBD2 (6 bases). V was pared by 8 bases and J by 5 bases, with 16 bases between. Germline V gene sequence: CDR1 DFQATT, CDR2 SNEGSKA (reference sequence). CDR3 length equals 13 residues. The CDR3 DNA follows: TGCAGTACCACCCCCGGGGGTAACAATGAGCAGTTCTTC. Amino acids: CSTTPGGNNEQFF.

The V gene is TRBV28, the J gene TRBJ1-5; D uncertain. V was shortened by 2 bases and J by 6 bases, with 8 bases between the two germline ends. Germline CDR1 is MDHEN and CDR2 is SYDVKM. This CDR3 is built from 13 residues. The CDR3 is CASSLSGAQPQHF. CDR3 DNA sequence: TGTGCCAGCAGTTTAAGTGGTGCTCAGCCCCAGCATTTT. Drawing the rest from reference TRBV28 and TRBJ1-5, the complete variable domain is DVKVTQSSRYLVKRTGEKVFLECVQDMDHENMFWYRQDPGLGLRLIYFSYDVKMKEKGDIPEGYSVSREKKERFSLILESASTNQTSMYLCASSLSGAQPQHFGDGTRLSIL.

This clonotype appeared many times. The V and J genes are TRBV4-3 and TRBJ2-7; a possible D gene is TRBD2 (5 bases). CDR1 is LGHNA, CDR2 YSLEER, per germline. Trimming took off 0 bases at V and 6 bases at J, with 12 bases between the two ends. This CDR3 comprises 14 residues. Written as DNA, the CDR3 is TGCGCCAGCAGCCAAGATTTCGCTAGCTCCGAGCAGTACTTC. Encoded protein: CASSQDFASSEQYF.

CDR3 loop: CSASDRVWDTEAFF. CDR3 sequence (DNA): TGCAGTGCTAGCGACAGGGTTTGGGACACTGAAGCTTTCTTT. The chain uses TRBV20-1 and TRBJ1-1; 7 nucleotides agree with TRBD1. The CDR3 covers 14 residues. CDR1 is DFQATT and CDR2 is SNEGSKA in the germline V gene (reference sequence). V lost 3 bases, J lost 3 bases, and 7 bases stayed unmatched.

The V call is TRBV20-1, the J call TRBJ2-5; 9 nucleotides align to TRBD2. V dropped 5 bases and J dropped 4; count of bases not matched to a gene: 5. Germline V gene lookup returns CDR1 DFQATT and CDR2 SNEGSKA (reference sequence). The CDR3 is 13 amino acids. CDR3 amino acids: CSAPAGGRETQYF. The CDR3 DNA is TGCAGTGCTCCGGCGGGGGGGCGAGAGACCCAGTACTTC.

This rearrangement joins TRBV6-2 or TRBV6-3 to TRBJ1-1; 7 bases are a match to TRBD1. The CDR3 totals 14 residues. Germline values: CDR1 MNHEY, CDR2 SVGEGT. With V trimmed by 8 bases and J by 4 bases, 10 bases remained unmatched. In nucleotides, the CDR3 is TGTGCCAGCGAAAGGGGGCCCCGGGGCACTGAAGCTTTCTTT. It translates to CASERGPRGTEAFF.

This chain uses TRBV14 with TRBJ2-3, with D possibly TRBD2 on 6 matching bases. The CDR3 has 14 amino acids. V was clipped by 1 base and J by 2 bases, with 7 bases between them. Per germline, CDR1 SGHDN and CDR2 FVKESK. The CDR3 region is CASSQASDTDTQYF. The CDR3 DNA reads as TGTGCCAGCAGCCAAGCTAGCGACACAGATACGCAGTATTTT.

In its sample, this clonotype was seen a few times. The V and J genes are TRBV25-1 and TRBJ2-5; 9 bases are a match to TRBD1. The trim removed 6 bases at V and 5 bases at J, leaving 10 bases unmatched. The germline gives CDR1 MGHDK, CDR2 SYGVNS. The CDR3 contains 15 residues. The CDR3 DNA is TGTGCCAGCAGCCCCGGACAGGGGATCGGGGAGACCCAGTACTTC. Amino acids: CASSPGQGIGETQYF.

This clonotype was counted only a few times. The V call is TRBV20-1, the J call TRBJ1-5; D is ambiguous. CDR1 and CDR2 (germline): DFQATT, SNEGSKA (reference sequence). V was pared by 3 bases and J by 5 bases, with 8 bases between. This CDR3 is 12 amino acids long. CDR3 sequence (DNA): TGCAGTGCTAGTCCGGGATATCAGCCCCAGCATTTT. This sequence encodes CSASPGYQPQHF.

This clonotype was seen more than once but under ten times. CDR3 in amino acids: CASSLEQRQSSYNSPLHF. The CDR3 bases are TGCGCCAGCAGCTTGGAACAGCGACAAAGCTCCTATAATTCACCCCTCCACTTT. This chain connects TRBV5-1 to TRBJ1-6; D gene uncertain. The CDR3 length is 18 residues. Germline V gene lookup returns CDR1 SGHRS and CDR2 YFSETQ. Trimming left V 0 bases short and J 0 bases short, with 13 bases between.

This chain's CDR3 is CASHRGRAVAETQYF. In DNA, the CDR3 is TGTGCCAGCCACAGGGGGCGTGCCGTAGCGGAGACCCAGTACTTC. The J gene is TRBJ2-5, the V gene TRBV2; 9 nucleotides line up with TRBD1. Trimming removed 8 bases from V and 5 bases from J; junction bases left unmatched: 12. Germline CDR1 is SNHLY and CDR2 is FYNNEI. This CDR3 is built from 15 residues. Using reference TRBV2 and TRBJ2-5 for the parts outside the CDR3, the full variable domain is EPEVTQTPSHQVTQMGQEVILRCVPISNHLYFYWYRQILGQKVEFLVSFYNNEISEKSEIFDDQFSVERPDGSNFTLKIRSTKLEDSAMYFCASHRGRAVAETQYFGPGTRLLVL.

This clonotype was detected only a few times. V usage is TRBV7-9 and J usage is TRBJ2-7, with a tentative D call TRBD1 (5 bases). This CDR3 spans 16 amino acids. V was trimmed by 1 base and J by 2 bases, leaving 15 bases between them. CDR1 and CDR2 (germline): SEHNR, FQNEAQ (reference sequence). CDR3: CASSLGWGQPAYEQYF. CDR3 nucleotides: TGTGCCAGCAGCTTAGGGTGGGGCCAGCCTGCCTACGAGCAGTACTTC. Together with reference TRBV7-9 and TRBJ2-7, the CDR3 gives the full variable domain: DTGVSQNPRHKITKRGQNVTFRCDPISEHNRLYWYRQTLGQGPEFLTYFQNEAQLEKSRLLSDRFSAERPKGSFSTLEIQRTEQGDSAMYLCASSLGWGQPAYEQYFGPGTRLTVT.

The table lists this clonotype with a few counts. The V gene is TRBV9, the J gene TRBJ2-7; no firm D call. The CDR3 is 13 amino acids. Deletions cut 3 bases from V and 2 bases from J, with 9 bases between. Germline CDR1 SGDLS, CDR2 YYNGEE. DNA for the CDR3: TGTGCCAGCAGCGGGCCCAACACCTACGAGCAGTACTTC. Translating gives CASSGPNTYEQYF.

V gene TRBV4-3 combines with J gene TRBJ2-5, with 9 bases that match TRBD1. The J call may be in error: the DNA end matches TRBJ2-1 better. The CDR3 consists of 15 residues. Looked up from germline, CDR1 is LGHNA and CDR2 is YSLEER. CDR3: CASSQHGQGYNEQFF. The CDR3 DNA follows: TGCGCCAGCAGCCAGCACGGACAGGGGTACAATGAGCAGTTCTTC.

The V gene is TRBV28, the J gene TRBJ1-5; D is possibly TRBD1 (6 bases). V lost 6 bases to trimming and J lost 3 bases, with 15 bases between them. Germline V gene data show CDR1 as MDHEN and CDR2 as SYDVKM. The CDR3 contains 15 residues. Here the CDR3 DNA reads TGTGCCAGCAGGAATGCAGGGGATCTCAATCAGCCCCAGCATTTT. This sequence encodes CASRNAGDLNQPQHF.

The CDR3 DNA sequence: TGTGCCAGCAGCCCCCGGACAGGGGCCGGTGAAAAACTGTTTTTT. This encodes CASSPRTGAGEKLFF. The V call is TRBV3-1, the J call TRBJ1-4; 9 bases match TRBD1. With V trimmed by 4 bases and J by 7 bases, 7 bases remained unmatched. This CDR3 is 15 amino acids long. Germline lookup yields CDR1 LGHDT and CDR2 YNNKEL (reference sequence).

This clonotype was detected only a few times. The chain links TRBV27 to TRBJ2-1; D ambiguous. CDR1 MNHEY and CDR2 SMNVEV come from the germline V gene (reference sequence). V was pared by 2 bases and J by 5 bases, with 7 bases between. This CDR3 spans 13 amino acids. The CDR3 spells CASSLAQNNEQFF. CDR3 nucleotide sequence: TGTGCCAGCAGTTTAGCTCAGAACAATGAGCAGTTCTTC.